The 22 T cell receptor beta chains below all came from one sample that was sequenced in a study of Ad26.COV2.S vaccination and SARS-CoV-2 variants. Produced via immunoSEQ multiplex PCR; TCRdb's table is partial and in-frame only. The sample lists around 450,000 clones; roughly 88% were seen once. As to treatment: around 19 received Ad26.COV2.S at low or high dose, single or two shots; about 5 received placebo; per-sample allocation not given. It was on day 63 after the first vaccine or placebo injection that samples were taken. The sample in question was peripheral blood, obtained in a trial of Ad26.COV2.S vaccine versus placebo. Receptor source: a person between 18 and 60 years old who received the Ad26.COV2.S COVID-19 vaccine or a placebo.

This clone was seen only once. The genes are TRBV4-1 and TRBJ2-3, with a weak D call TRBD1 (5 bases). V was cut by 4 bases and J by 1 base, with 12 bases left in between. Looked up from germline, CDR1 is MGHRA and CDR2 is YSYEKL. The CDR3 covers 15 residues. The CDR3 coding sequence is TGCGCCAGCAGCCCCCGACAGAGCCGCACAGATACGCAGTATTTT. It is translated as CASSPRQSRTDTQYF.

The V gene is TRBV27, the J gene TRBJ1-4, with D unclear. Germline V gene sequence: CDR1 MNHEY, CDR2 SMNVEV (reference sequence). This CDR3 comprises 14 residues. The ends were cut back, 3 bases at V and 7 bases at J, with 12 bases in the middle. CDR3 coding DNA: TGTGCCAGCAGTTTCAACGCATTAGCTGAAAAACTGTTTTTT. Translated, it gives CASSFNALAEKLFF.

The gene calls are TRBV7-9 and TRBJ2-2; D not resolved. V lost 4 bases to trimming and J lost 8 bases, with 5 bases between them. Germline CDR1 is SEHNR and CDR2 is FQNEAQ (reference sequence). The CDR3 length is 11 residues. Written as DNA, the CDR3 is TGTGCCAGCAGCTCCAATGGGGAGCTGTTTTTT. It codes for CASSSNGELFF.

This chain links TRBV7-2 with TRBJ2-3; 9 bases align to TRBD2. Germline values: CDR1 SGHTA, CDR2 FQGNSA. Losses at the gene ends were 4 bases for V and 1 base for J; bases not matched to a gene: 3. The CDR3 has 15 amino acids. The CDR3 DNA reads TGTGCCAGCAGCTCAGCGGGGGGAGGCACAGATACGCAGTATTTT. Amino acid sequence: CASSSAGGGTDTQYF.

The V gene is TRBV24-1, the J gene TRBJ2-5; no clear D. V was shortened by 10 bases and J by 5 bases, with 10 bases between the two germline ends. Germline-derived CDR1 and CDR2 are KGHDR and SFDVKD. This CDR3 spans 11 amino acids. The CDR3 DNA reads TGTGCCACTTCTGAAGCGGAGACCCAGTACTTC. It yields the protein CATSEAETQYF.

The chain has TRBV4-3 and TRBJ2-1; D gene ambiguous. V was pared by 0 bases and J by 6 bases, with 6 bases between. Germline V gene data show CDR1 as LGHNA and CDR2 as YSLEER. The CDR3 sequence is 13 residues long. CDR3 protein: CASSQEYANEQFF. In DNA form, the CDR3 reads TGCGCCAGCAGCCAAGAATACGCCAATGAGCAGTTCTTC.

In its sample, this clone was seen once. The CDR3 DNA sequence: TGTGCCTGGAGTCAGACGGAACTCCAAGAGACCCAGTACTTC. Its protein product is CAWSQTELQETQYF. The chain uses TRBV30 and TRBJ2-5; D unresolved. V gave up 2 bases and J gave up 1 base, with 11 bases separating them. Germline CDR1 is GTSNPN and CDR2 is SVGIG (reference sequence). The CDR3 covers 14 residues.

The chain joins TRBV11-2 to TRBJ2-2, with 7 bases fitting TRBD1. Germline loops: CDR1 SGHAT, CDR2 FQNNGV. Trimming cost V 5 bases and J 6 bases; bases outside gene matches: 18. This CDR3 is built from 18 residues. CDR3 amino acids: CASSRTGRTGPGPGELFF. The CDR3 bases are TGTGCCAGCAGCCGGACAGGTCGGACGGGGCCAGGTCCCGGGGAGCTGTTTTTT.

This clone was recorded a few times. CDR3 amino acids: CASSPGQGGYEQYF. The CDR3 DNA follows: TGCGCCAGCAGCCCCGGACAGGGAGGCTACGAGCAGTACTTC. The gene calls are TRBV4-3 and TRBJ2-7, with 8 bases that match TRBD1. Trimming took 4 bases from V and 3 from J; bases not matched to a gene: 5. Per the germline V gene, CDR1 is LGHNA and CDR2 is YSLEER. The CDR3 runs 14 residues.

This rearrangement joins TRBV4-1 to TRBJ1-6; TRBD1 matches at 7 bases. CDR3 length equals 15 residues. Germline assignment: CDR1 MGHRA and CDR2 YSYEKL. V gave up 3 bases and J gave up 5 bases; unmatched junction bases: 4. The chain's CDR3 is CASSHRQGDNSPLHF. CDR3 sequence (DNA): TGCGCCAGCAGCCATCGGCAGGGGGATAATTCACCCCTCCACTTT.

The CDR3 nucleotides are TGTGCCAGCGTCCCCGGGACACCGAACACCGGGGAGCTGTTTTTT. Its protein product is CASVPGTPNTGELFF. This chain uses TRBV7-9 with TRBJ2-2; TRBD1 is a possible D gene (6 bases). The V end lost 8 bases, the J end lost 0 bases, and 13 bases lay between the germline ends. CDR3 length: 15 residues. Germline V gives CDR1 SEHNR, CDR2 FQNEAQ (reference sequence).

This clone appeared once. The gene calls are TRBV10-1 and TRBJ2-7, with D unclear. Germline loops: CDR1 WNHNN, CDR2 SYGVQD (reference sequence). The CDR3 spans 12 residues. V was clipped by 5 bases and J by 1 base, with 6 bases between them. The CDR3 DNA reads as TGCGCCAGCAGTCCGGAGTCCTACGAGCAGTACTTC. It translates to CASSPESYEQYF.

In nucleotides, the CDR3 is TGTGCCAGCAGTGAGACAGGGGCCAACAATCAGCCCCAGCATTTT. Translating gives CASSETGANNQPQHF. The J gene is TRBJ1-5, the V gene TRBV28; 8 nucleotides line up with TRBD1. The ends lost 5 bases at V and 3 bases at J; junction bases unmatched: 6. This CDR3 is built from 15 residues. CDR1 is MDHEN and CDR2 is SYDVKM in the germline V gene. Drawing the rest from reference TRBV28 and TRBJ1-5, the complete variable domain is DVKVTQSSRYLVKRTGEKVFLECVQDMDHENMFWYRQDPGLGLRLIYFSYDVKMKEKGDIPEGYSVSREKKERFSLILESASTNQTSMYLCASSETGANNQPQHFGDGTRLSIL.

The V and J genes are TRBV19 and TRBJ1-4; no clear D gene. The CDR3 extends over 13 amino acids. Germline V gene data show CDR1 as LNHDA and CDR2 as SQIVND (reference sequence). V lost 5 bases and J lost 5, with 9 bases in between. The CDR3 protein is CASSESRNEKLFF. The CDR3 DNA reads TGTGCCAGTAGTGAGTCCAGGAATGAAAAACTGTTTTTT.

This clone was seen just once. The V and J genes are TRBV7-9 and TRBJ1-2; D might be TRBD1 (6 bases). The CDR3 has 15 residues. Germline CDR1 is SEHNR and CDR2 is FQNEAQ (reference sequence). Trimming stripped 5 bases from V and 5 bases from J, with 18 bases between. CDR3 loop: CASSPTQTGRYGYTF. The CDR3 nucleotides read TGTGCCAGCAGCCCGACCCAGACAGGCCGGTATGGCTACACCTTC.

The chain recombines TRBV25-1 with TRBJ1-2, with D unresolved. The germline CDR1 and CDR2 sequences are MGHDK and SYGVNS. The V gene lost 2 bases and the J gene lost 2 bases, with 9 bases spanning the gap. The CDR3 has 14 residues. CDR3 coding DNA: TGTGCCAGCAGTGAAGATCACTCAAACTATGGCTACACCTTC. This codes for CASSEDHSNYGYTF.

The chain is built from TRBV5-1 and TRBJ1-2; unclear D gene. From germline, CDR1 is SGHRS and CDR2 YFSETQ. The CDR3 runs 16 residues. Trimming cost V 0 bases and J 8 bases, with 20 bases left between them. This CDR3 is CASSLAGGSRTRGYTF. CDR3 DNA: TGCGCCAGCAGCTTGGCGGGCGGGAGTAGGACGAGGGGCTACACCTTC.

The V and J genes are TRBV5-1 and TRBJ2-3, with 14 nucleotides matching TRBD2. Germline CDR1 SGHRS, CDR2 YFSETQ. The trim removed 4 bases at V and 0 bases at J, leaving 13 bases unmatched. This CDR3 is 20 amino acids long. The CDR3 coding sequence is TGCGCCAGCAGCGCCCCACCCGGGACTAGCGGGGGCCCTAGCACAGATACGCAGTATTTT. This translates into CASSAPPGTSGGPSTDTQYF.

The rearrangement uses TRBV9 and TRBJ1-5; unclear D gene. V lost 2 bases and J lost 0, with 9 bases in between. The CDR3 has 15 amino acids. Per the germline V gene, CDR1 is SGDLS and CDR2 is YYNGEE. The CDR3 sequence: CASSVVHVSNQPQHF. The DNA for the CDR3 is TGTGCCAGCAGCGTTGTTCACGTTAGCAATCAGCCCCAGCATTTT.

This chain uses TRBV11-2 with TRBJ2-7, with a weak D call TRBD2 (10 bases). V was cut by 3 bases and J by 9 bases, with 27 bases left in between. The germline V gene has CDR1 SGHAT and CDR2 FQNNGV. The CDR3 runs 17 residues. CDR3 nucleotides: TGTGCCAGCAGCTTCACAGGGGGCTTTAGCGGGGGGTCCCGGCAGTACTTC. Protein: CASSFTGGFSGGSRQYF.

This clone was seen once. The chain uses TRBV19 and TRBJ1-5; 7 bases match TRBD1. This CDR3 has 16 amino acids. Germline V gene data show CDR1 as LNHDA and CDR2 as SQIVND (reference sequence). Trimming removed 6 bases from V and 1 base from J; junction bases left unmatched: 9. The chain's CDR3 is CASRRTGAGSNQPQHF. The DNA of the CDR3 is TGTGCCAGTAGGAGAACAGGGGCTGGGAGCAATCAGCCCCAGCATTTT.

This sequence joins TRBV10-3 and TRBJ1-1; D perhaps matches TRBD1 (5 bases). The CDR3 is 13 residues long. V gave up 4 bases and J gave up 2 bases, with 8 bases separating them. Per germline, CDR1 ENHRY and CDR2 SYGVKD. The CDR3: CAISVGPNTEAFF. The CDR3 nucleotides are TGTGCCATCAGTGTGGGGCCTAACACTGAAGCTTTCTTT.